This T cell receptor (beta chain) was sequenced during a study of CXCR3-negative and CXCR3-positive naive CD8 T cells. Germline CDR1 MNHEY, CDR2 SVGEGT. There are 14 residues in the CDR3. Preparation of TRB cDNA libraries relied on 5' RACE carrying UMI labels. TCRdb reprocessed the 5' RACE reads and stores each CDR3 protein as one record, lacking DNA. The specimen's table records about 130,000 distinct CDR3 sequences. The chain employs TRBV6-2 or TRBV6-3 and TRBJ1-2; TCRdb returns TRBD1, unconfirmable since there is no DNA. The TCR was taken from a human donor in good health. Some clones in this sample may be carry-over from other donors' samples. The sequenced sample consisted of naive CXCR3- CD8+ T cells from blood. The subset was: CD45RO-CCR7+CD27+CD95- naive CD8+ T cells lacking CXCR3 (TNR3-). The CDR3 loop reads CASSPGTAFYGYTF.